This T cell receptor beta chain stems from a study of cytomegalovirus exposure and HLA in healthy donors listed by TCRdb under 2017. Regarding the complete study: In an earlier analysis of under 750 of the donors, 276 Gb of sequence data and about 110 million unique TCR beta sequences from 180 million or so T cells were reported. An early release covering just under 650 HLA-typed donors comprised about 290 gigabases of sequencing data and around 80 million unique TCR sequences. The genetic ancestry cluster associated with self-reported Caucasian donors included around 76% of the roughly 400 genotyped donors. The study aimed to test whether signatures of past pathogen exposure could be identified by cataloging public T cell receptors. The T cell repertoires of 666 subjects were profiled by immunosequencing and related to cytomegalovirus serostatus. Along with the approximately 620-subject first cohort, a separate validation cohort of more than 90 different subjects was used. To predict cytomegalovirus infection status, the study brought together high-throughput TCR immunosequencing, statistical association of individual TCRs with disease status, and machine learning. A later analysis re-examined previously published TCR beta repertoires from roughly 720 donors and added high-resolution HLA genotyping to investigate patterns of TCR occurrence. The later analysis used no new phenotypic data to find candidate immune exposures, relying instead on TCR beta sequences and their occurrence across donors. In an earlier analysis of 587 of the donors, high-throughput TCR beta sequencing was used to judge whether each TCR beta V gene segment behaved as functional or pseudogenic. Alongside the repertoire data, information on donor age, sex, ethnicity and CMV serostatus was compiled. In a later genetic analysis, genome-wide SNP genotypes for about 55% of the roughly 700 donors were used, and that subset was treated as a discovery cohort. All discovery cohort repertoires had been generated using a single sequencing platform. Both class I and class II loci were covered by HLA typing, at four-digit resolution. Typing coverage differed by locus: A, B, C, DRB1 and DQB1 were typed in about 629-640 donors, DQA1 in 500 to 550, DPA1 in roughly 590, and DPB1 in roughly 470. Because of strong linkage in the cohort, five DR-DQ haplotypes were treated as single units for association and clustering. Among about 410 genotyped donors of the cohort, an average of approximately 240,000 unique TCR beta nucleotide sequences was sequenced per donor, of which roughly 17% were non-productive. What the work shows at the level of the full study, not this receptor alone: While some public TCRs were present in many individuals, most TCR sequences turned up only very rarely across donors. Correlated functional status among segregating V segments might reflect linkage disequilibrium, but an unknown experimental factor could not be ruled out. Specific HLA alleles were associated with some 15,000 TCR beta sequences at a false discovery rate of 0.05 in a later analysis. CMV serostatus was the only immune exposure information available for the cohort. The cohort was sequenced for TCR beta chains only, and without alpha or paired-chain data the features that could be detected were limited. The earlier analysis of some 540 of the donors excluded approximately 17 rarely observed V segments, including chromosome 9 orphons, because counts were too low. A group of highly shared sequence variants was considered likely to be a technical artifact of the sequencing pipeline. Broadly in line with IMGT annotations, most TCR beta V segments showed up in productive rearrangements about 87% or about 30% of the time in an earlier analysis of approximately 600 of the donors. Because some donors lacked HLA typing at each locus, the association tests relied only on the typed subset. A later genetic analysis associated a missense DCLRE1C variant with V-gene and J-gene trimming of TCR beta chains, and an independent cohort replicated the association. Assigning TCR associations to individual alleles was difficult when HLA alleles, especially DR and DQ, strongly co-occurred. Presence/absence analyses assumed roughly uniform sequencing depth across donors, an assumption that may not hold. The classifier was reported to diagnose cytomegalovirus status with high specificity and sensitivity in both the original and validation cohorts. Most CMV-associated TCR beta chains appeared to be HLA-restricted in a later analysis, and the HLA associations seemed to be driven largely by CMV exposure. A further reported finding was that TCR beta sequences accurately predicted the HLA-A and HLA-B alleles for most subjects in the first cohort. A later genetic analysis reported fewer N-insertions in productive TCRs among donors in an Asian-associated ancestry cluster than the 666-donor mean. The authors suggested that the approach could potentially be generalized to other disease states and immunological phenotypes. The study listed 164 TCR beta chains as associated with cytomegalovirus. According to a later analysis, TCR association rates differed among HLA loci, with DRB1 alleles showing the most associated TCRs and HLA-C alleles showing the fewest. According to a later analysis, parvovirus B19, influenza, CMV and Epstein-Barr virus appeared linked to several top co-occurrence clusters. Three of the identified cytomegalovirus-associated TCR beta chains were confirmed in vitro to be specific for cytomegalovirus antigens. Because the 87-base-pair reads could not distinguish some IMGT-functional V segments, including TRBV6-2 and TRBV6-3, those segments were excluded. A later analysis found that HLA-associated TCR beta chains were more clonally expanded and had lower generation probabilities than equally common non-associated chains.

Library preparation employed the immunoSEQ multiplex PCR assay. For the multiplex PCR, a mixture combining 60 forward primers for TCR Vbeta segments and 13 reverse primers for TCR Jbeta segments was used. The CDR3 region of rearranged TCR beta genes was amplified from genomic DNA with a multiplex PCR assay. On the Illumina HiSeq System, the amplified TCR beta libraries were sequenced as 87-base-pair reads. In the source study's methods: Across the 500 to 750 repertoires, a later analysis counted 60 million to 90 million unique TCR beta chains, some 11 million of which were shared by at least two donors. To remove PCR and sequencing errors, raw reads were error-corrected and collapsed into unique sequences using a nearest-neighbor algorithm that merged closely related sequences. Alignment of CDR3 sequences to IMGT reference sequences was used to assign V, D and J gene segments. For a sequence to be retained, a match of at least six nucleotides was required to both a V gene segment and a J gene segment. A rearrangement counted as productive if the CDR3 had no stop codons and remained in frame with V and J, and every other rearrangement counted as non-productive. Following IMGT convention, CDR3 was defined as the stretch from the second conserved V-encoded cysteine to the conserved J-encoded phenylalanine. In an earlier analysis of more than 550 of the donors, sequences lacking an unambiguous match to a single V gene segment were excluded. In an earlier analysis of about 590 of the donors, a V segment was called functional when productive rearrangements were above 56.7%, and segregating when the standard deviation between donors exceeded 5%. A statistical classification framework was built for diagnosing cytomegalovirus status from the catalog of TCR beta chain sequences. A later analysis assigned V and J genes by comparing TCR nucleotide sequences with IMGT/GENE-DB human TR gene sequences. A later analysis assigned CDR3 sequences and most-parsimonious VDJ recombination scenarios with the TCRdist pipeline. A later analysis defined each TCR beta chain by its CDR3 amino acid sequence plus V-gene family, and excluded reads lacking a unique V-gene family. In a later analysis, some 600 highly shared, low-generation-probability nucleotide sequences were removed to address suspected cross-contamination and a sequencing artifact. For each public chain, a later analysis derived a clonal expansion index from normalized ranks of inferred template counts within each repertoire. In a later analysis, generation probabilities were computed using a VDJ recombination model fitted to out-of-frame rearrangements, and the results were checked against IGoR. In a later analysis, hypergeometric tests were used to score TCR-TCR, TCR-HLA and TCR-CMV co-occurrence, with a repertoire-size bias correction applied to TCR pairs. A later analysis estimated false discovery rates by permuting HLA or CMV assignments 20 times. In a later analysis, co-occurring TCRs were grouped with DBSCAN, and TCRdist sequence similarity was added when clustering was performed within HLA-allele-positive subsets. Co-occurrence clustering excluded repertoires with fewer than 30,000 or more than 120,000 public chains, plus five with anomalous nucleotide sharing. Entries here come from immuneACCESS through TCRdb and include only in-frame sequences with V and J called. Some clones fail to appear in such tables; in the studies checked, an unresolved V gene covers under half of the shortfall, and the cause of the remainder is unknown. V and J calls and clone size come straight from that table; D and trimming were deduced from the DNA. The sample data list 130,000 or so clones, and about 61% of these were observed just once. Less than 2% of the sample is held by the ten biggest clonotypes.

Concerning this clone: Its binding antigen is unknown. One base away there is no much larger clone; base qualities are not given.

The cohort consisted of 600 to 700 healthy bone marrow donors. At the time of sampling, all cohort members were nominally healthy, though unrecorded immune exposures were likely present. The donor tested CMV seronegative and was one of the 352 seronegative cohort members. Each donor provided a peripheral blood sample, and peripheral blood mononuclear cells were used for TCR beta sequencing. The Qiagen DNeasy Blood Extraction Kit was used to extract genomic DNA from the blood cell samples. Spanning cysteine to phenylalanine, the CDR3 consists of 11 amino acids. Only the CDR3 portion is preserved as DNA: 33 bases, with reading frame beginning at the first base. The germline V gene sets CDR1 to SNHLY and CDR2 to FYNNEI. V was cut back by 4 bases and J by 5 bases, leaving a gap of 4 bases between them.

The chain is encoded by TRBV2 joined to TRBJ2-3, with the D gene call left open. The origin of this receptor is a male donor in good health and CMV-seronegative. Specimen: PBMCs. The CDR3 protein sequence reads: CASSVGDTQYF. In nucleotides, the sequence is TGTGCCAGCAGTGTCGGAGATACGCAGTATTTT.